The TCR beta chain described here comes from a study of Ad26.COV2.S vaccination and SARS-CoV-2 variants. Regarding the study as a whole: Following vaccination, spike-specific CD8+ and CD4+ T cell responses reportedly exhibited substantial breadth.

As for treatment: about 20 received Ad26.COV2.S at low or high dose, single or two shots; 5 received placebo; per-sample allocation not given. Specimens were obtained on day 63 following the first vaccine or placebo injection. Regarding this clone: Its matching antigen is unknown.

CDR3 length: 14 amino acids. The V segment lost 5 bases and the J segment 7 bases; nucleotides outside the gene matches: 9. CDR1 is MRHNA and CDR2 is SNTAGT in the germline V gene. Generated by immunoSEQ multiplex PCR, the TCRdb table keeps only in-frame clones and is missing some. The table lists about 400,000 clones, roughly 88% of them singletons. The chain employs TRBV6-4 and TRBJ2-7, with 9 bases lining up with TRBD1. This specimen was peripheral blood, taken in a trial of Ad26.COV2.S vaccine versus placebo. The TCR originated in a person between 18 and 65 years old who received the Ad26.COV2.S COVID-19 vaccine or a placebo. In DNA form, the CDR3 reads TGTGCCAGCAGTAACCGGGACAGGGTAAAAGAGCAGTACTTC. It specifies CASSNRDRVKEQYF.